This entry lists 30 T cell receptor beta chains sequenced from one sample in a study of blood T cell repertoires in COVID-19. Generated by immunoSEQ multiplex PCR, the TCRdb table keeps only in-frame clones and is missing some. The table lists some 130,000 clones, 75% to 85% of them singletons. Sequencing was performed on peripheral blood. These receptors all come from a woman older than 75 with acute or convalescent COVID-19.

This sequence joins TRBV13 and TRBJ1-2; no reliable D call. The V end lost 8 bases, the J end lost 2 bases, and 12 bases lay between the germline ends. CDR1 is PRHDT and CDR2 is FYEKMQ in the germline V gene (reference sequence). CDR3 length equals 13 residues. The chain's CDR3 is CASSSGSNYGYTF. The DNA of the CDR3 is TGTGCCAGCTCTTCAGGTTCCAACTATGGCTACACCTTC.

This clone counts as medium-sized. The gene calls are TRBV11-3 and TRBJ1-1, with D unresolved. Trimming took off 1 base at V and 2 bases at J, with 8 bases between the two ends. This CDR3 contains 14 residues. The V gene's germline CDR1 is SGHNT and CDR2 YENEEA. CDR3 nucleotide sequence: TGTGCCAGCAGCTTAGGAGGGTCTAACACTGAAGCTTTCTTT. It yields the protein CASSLGGSNTEAFF.

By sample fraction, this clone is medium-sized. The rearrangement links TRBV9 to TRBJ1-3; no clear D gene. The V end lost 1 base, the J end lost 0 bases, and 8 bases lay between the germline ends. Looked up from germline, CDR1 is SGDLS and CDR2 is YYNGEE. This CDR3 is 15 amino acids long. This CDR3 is CASSVSSGSGNTIYF. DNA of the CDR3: TGTGCCAGCAGCGTAAGTTCGGGCTCTGGAAACACCATATATTTT.

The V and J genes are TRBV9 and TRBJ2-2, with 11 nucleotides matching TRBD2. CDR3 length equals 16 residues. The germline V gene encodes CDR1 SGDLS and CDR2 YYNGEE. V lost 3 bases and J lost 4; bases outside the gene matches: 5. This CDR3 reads CASSATSGIGTGELFF. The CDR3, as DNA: TGTGCCAGCAGCGCGACTAGCGGGATCGGCACCGGGGAGCTGTTTTTT.

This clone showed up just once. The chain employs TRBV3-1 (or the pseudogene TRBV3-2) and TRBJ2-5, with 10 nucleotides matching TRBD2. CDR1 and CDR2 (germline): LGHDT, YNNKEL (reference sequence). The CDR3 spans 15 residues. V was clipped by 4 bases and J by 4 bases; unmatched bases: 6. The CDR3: CASSLRLAGGETQYF. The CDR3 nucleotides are TGTGCCAGCAGCCTAAGACTAGCGGGTGGAGAGACCCAGTACTTC.

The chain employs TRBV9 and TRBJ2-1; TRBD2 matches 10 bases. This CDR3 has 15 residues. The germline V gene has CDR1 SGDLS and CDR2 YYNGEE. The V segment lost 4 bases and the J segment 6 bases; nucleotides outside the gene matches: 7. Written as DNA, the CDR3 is TGTGCCAGCAGCCCCCTAGCGGGAGTCGGCAATGAGCAGTTCTTC. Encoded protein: CASSPLAGVGNEQFF.

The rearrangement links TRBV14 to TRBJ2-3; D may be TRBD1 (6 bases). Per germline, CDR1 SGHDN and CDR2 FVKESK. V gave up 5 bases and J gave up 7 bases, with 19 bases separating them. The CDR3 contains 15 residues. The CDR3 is CASSGGRAPLNTQYF. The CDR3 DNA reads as TGTGCCAGCAGCGGGGGCAGGGCTCCCTTAAATACGCAGTATTTT.

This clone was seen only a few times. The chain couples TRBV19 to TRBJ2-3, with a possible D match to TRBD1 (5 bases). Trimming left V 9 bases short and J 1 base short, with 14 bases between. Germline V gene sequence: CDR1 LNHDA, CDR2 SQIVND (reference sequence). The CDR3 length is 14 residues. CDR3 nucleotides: TGTGCCAGCAGACAGAGCAATGGCACAGATACGCAGTATTTT. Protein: CASRQSNGTDTQYF.

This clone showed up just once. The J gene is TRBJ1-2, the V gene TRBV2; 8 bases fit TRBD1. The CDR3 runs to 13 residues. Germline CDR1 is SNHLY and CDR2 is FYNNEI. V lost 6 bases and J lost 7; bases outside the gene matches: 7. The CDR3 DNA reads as TGTGCCAGCAGGGCTCAGGGGGCAGGTGGCTACACCTTC. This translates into CASRAQGAGGYTF.

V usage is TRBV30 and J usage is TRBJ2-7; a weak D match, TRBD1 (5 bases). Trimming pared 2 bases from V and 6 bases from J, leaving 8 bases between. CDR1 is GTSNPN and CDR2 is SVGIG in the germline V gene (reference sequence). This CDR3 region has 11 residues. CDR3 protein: CAWSRGAEQYF. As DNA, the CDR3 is TGTGCCTGGAGTCGTGGGGCCGAGCAGTACTTC.

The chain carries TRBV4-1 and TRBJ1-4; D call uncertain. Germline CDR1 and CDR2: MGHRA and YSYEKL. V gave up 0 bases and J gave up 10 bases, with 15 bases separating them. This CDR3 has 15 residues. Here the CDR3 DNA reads TGCGCCAGCAGCCAAGATCTAATATCGGGTGGAAAACTGTTTTTT. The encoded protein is CASSQDLISGGKLFF.

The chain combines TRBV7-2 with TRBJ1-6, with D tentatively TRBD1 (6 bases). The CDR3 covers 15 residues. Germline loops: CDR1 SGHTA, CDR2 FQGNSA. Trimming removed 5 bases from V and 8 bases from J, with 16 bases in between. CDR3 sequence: CASSLNRVGDSPLHF. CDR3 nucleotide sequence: TGTGCCAGCAGCCTAAACAGGGTGGGGGATTCACCCCTCCACTTT.

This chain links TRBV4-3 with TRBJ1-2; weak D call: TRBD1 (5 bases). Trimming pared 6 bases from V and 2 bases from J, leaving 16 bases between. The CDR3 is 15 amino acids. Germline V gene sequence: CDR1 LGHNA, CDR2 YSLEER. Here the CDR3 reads CASRSHGGSNYGYTF. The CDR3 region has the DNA TGCGCCAGCAGATCACACGGGGGGTCCAACTATGGCTACACCTTC.

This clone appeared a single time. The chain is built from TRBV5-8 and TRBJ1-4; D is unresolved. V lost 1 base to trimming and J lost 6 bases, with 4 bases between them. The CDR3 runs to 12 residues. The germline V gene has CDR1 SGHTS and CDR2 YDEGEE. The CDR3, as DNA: TGTGCCAGCAGCTTGACAGATGAAAAACTGTTTTTT. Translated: CASSLTDEKLFF.

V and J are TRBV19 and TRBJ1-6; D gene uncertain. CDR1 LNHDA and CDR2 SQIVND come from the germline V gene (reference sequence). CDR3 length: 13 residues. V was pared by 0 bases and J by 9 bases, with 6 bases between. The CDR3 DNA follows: TGTGCCAGTAGTATAGATCCGCGTTCACCCCTCCACTTT. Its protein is CASSIDPRSPLHF.

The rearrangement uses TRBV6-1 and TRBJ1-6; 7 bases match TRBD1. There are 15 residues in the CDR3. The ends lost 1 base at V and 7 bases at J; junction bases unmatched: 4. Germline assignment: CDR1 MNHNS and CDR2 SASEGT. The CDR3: CASSEDWDRNSPLHF. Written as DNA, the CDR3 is TGTGCCAGCAGTGAAGATTGGGACAGAAATTCACCCCTCCACTTT.

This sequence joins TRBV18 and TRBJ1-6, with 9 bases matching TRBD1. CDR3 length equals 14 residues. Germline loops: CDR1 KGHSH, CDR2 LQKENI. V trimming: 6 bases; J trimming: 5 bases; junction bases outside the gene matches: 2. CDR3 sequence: CASSRDRDNSPLHF. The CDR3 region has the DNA TGTGCCAGCTCTCGGGACAGGGATAATTCACCCCTCCACTTT.

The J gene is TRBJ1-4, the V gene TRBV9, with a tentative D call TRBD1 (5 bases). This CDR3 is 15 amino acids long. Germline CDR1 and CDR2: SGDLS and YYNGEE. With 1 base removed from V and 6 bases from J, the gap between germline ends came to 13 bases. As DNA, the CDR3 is TGTGCCAGCAGCGTAAACCCAGGGTTGGATGAAAAACTGTTTTTT. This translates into CASSVNPGLDEKLFF. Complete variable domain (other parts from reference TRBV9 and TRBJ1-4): DSGVTQTPKHLITATGQRVTLRCSPRSGDLSVYWYQQSLDQGLQFLIQYYNGEERAKGNILERFSAQQFPDLHSELNLSSLELGDSALYFCASSVNPGLDEKLFFGSGTQLSVL.

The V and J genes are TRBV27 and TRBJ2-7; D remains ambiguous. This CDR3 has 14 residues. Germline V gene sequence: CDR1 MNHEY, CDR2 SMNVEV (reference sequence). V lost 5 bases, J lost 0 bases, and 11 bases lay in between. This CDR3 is CASSVNSYSYEQYF. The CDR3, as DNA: TGTGCCAGCAGTGTTAACTCCTACTCCTACGAGCAGTACTTC.

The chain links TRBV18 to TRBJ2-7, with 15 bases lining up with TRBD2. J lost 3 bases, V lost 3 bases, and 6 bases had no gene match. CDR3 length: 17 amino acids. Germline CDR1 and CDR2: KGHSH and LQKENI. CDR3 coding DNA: TGTGCCAGCTCACCCCGGACTAGCGGGAGGGTAAGCTACGAGCAGTACTTC. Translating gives CASSPRTSGRVSYEQYF.

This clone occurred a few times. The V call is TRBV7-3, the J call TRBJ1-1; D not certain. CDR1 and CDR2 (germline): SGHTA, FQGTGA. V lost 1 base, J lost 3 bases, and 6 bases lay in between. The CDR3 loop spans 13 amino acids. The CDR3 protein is CASSLNLDTEAFF. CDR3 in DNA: TGTGCCAGCAGCTTAAACTTGGACACTGAAGCTTTCTTT.

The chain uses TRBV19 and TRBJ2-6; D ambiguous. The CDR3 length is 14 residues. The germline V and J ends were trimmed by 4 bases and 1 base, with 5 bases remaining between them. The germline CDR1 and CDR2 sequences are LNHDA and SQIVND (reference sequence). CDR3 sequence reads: CASSTLSGANVLTF. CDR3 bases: TGTGCCAGTAGTACCCTATCTGGGGCCAACGTCCTGACTTTC.

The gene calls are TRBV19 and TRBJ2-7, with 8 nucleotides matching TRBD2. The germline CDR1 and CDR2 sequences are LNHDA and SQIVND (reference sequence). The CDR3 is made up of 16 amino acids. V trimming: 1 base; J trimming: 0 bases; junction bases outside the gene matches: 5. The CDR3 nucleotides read TGTGCCAGTAGTATAGGAGCGGGGGCCGACTCCTACGAGCAGTACTTC. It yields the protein CASSIGAGADSYEQYF.

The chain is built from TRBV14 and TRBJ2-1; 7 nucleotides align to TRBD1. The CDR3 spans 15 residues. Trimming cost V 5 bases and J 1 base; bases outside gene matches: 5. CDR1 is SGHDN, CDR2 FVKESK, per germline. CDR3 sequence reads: CASSTGTVSYNEQFF. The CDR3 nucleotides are TGTGCCAGCAGCACCGGGACAGTTTCCTACAATGAGCAGTTCTTC.

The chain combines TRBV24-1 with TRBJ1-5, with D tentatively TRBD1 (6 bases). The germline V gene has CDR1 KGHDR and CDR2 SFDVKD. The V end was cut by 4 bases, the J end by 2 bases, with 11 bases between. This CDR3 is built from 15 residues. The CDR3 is CATSDPRQGNQPQHF. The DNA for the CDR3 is TGTGCCACCAGTGACCCCCGACAGGGCAATCAGCCCCAGCATTTT.

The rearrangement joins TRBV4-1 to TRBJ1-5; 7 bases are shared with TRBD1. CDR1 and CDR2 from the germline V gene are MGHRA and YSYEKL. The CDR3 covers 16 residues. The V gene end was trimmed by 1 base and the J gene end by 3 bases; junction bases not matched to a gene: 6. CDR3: CASSQAPGTVNQPQHF. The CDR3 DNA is TGCGCCAGCAGCCAAGCCCCCGGGACAGTCAATCAGCCCCAGCATTTT.

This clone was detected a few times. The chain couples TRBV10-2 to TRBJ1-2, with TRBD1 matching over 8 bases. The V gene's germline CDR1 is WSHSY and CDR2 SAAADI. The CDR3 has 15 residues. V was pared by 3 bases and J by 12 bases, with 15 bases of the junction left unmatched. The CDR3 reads CASSDPGQVGGPDTF. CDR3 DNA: TGCGCCAGCAGTGATCCGGGACAGGTGGGGGGACCGGACACCTTC.

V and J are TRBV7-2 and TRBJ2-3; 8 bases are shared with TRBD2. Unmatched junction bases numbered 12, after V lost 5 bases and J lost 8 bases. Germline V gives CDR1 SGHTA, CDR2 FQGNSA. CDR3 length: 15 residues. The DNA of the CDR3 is TGTGCCAGCAGCGCGGGGGTAGCGGGGACGGGTACGCAGTATTTT. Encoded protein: CASSAGVAGTGTQYF.

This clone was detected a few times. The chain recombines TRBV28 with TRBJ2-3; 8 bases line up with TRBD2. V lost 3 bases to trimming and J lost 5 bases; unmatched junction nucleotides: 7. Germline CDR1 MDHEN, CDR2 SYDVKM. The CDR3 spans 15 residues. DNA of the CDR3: TGTGCCAGCAGTTTCGGGAGGGCGGGGATAGATACGCAGTATTTT. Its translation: CASSFGRAGIDTQYF. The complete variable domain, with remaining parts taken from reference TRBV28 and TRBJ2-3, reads DVKVTQSSRYLVKRTGEKVFLECVQDMDHENMFWYRQDPGLGLRLIYFSYDVKMKEKGDIPEGYSVSREKKERFSLILESASTNQTSMYLCASSFGRAGIDTQYFGPGTRLTVL.

The CDR3, as DNA: TGTGCCAGTAACCCGAGCTCTGGGGCCAACGTCCTGACTTTC. Its translation: CASNPSSGANVLTF. The chain combines TRBV19 with TRBJ2-6; D remains ambiguous. The germline V gene encodes CDR1 LNHDA and CDR2 SQIVND (reference sequence). Trimming stripped 7 bases from V and 0 bases from J, with 7 bases between. There are 14 residues in the CDR3. The full variable domain, its missing parts supplied by reference TRBV19 and TRBJ2-6, is DGGITQSPKYLFRKEGQNVTLSCEQNLNHDAMYWYRQDPGQGLRLIYYSQIVNDFQKGDIAEGYSVSREKKESFPLTVTSAQKNPTAFYLCASNPSSGANVLTFGAGSRLTVL.